The source of this T cell receptor beta chain is a study of cytomegalovirus exposure and HLA in healthy donors. General observations from the study: The study found most TCR sequences rare, yet found some public TCRs in many donors. Cytomegalovirus status, reportedly, was diagnosed with high specificity and sensitivity by the classifier.

Turning to this clone: Its antigen remains unidentified.

Generated by immunoSEQ multiplex PCR, the TCRdb table keeps only in-frame clones and is missing some. The data show about 130,000 clones, 89% seen once. The sequenced sample was PBMCs. This TCR came from a woman aged 18-29 years in good health and CMV-seronegative.

The CDR3 is CASSLRLAGGETQYF. CDR3 bases: TGTGCCAGCAGCTTAAGACTAGCGGGAGGAGAGACCCAGTACTTC. The genes are TRBV7-9 and TRBJ2-5, with 13 bases identical to TRBD2. The J segment lost 4 bases and the V segment lost 2 bases, leaving 1 base of the junction unmatched. The CDR3 spans 15 residues. The germline CDR1 and CDR2 sequences are SEHNR and FQNEAQ (reference sequence).